This entry is about one T cell receptor (beta chain). This sample is part of a study of blood T cell repertoires in COVID-19. Study in general: Whether acute or convalescent, the COVID-19 samples came from the United States, Italy and Spain. PBMCs, B-cell-depleted T cells, or T cells were the source of the cDNA or gDNA that made up the material.

Source study methods: Amplification of reference gene primers was used by the study to estimate nucleated cell counts. TCRdb's copy holds only in-frame clones and misses some; the assay was immunoSEQ multiplex PCR. V and J calls and clone size are those listed in that table; D and trimming were worked out from the DNA. The table records some 100,000 clones, around 88% of them present only once. CDR1 is KGHSH, CDR2 LQKENI, per germline. Trimming at V came to 4 bases and at J to 7 bases, leaving 2 bases not matched to a gene. The CDR3 consists of 13 residues. Sample: peripheral blood. This chain joins TRBV18 and TRBJ1-5, with 9 bases identical to TRBD1. The receptor comes from a human donor in a cohort sampled during active COVID-19. The CDR3 sequence: CASSRDRAQPQHF. For the CDR3, the DNA is TGTGCCAGCTCACGGGACAGGGCGCAGCCCCAGCATTTT.